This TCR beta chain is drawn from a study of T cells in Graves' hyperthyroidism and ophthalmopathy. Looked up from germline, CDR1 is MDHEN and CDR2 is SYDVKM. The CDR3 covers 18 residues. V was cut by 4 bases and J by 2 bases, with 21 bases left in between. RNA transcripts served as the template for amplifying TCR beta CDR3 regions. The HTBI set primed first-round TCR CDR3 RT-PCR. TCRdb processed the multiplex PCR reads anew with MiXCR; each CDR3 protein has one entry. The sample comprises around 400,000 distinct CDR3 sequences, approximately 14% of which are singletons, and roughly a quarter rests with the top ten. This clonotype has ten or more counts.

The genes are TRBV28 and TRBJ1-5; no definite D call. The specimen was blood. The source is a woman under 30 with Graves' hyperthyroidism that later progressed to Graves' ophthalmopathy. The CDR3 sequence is CASSSPTPGLYGNQPQHF. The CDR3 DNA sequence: TGTGCCAGCAGTTCCCCGACCCCCGGGCTTTATGGCAATCAGCCCCAGCATTTT.